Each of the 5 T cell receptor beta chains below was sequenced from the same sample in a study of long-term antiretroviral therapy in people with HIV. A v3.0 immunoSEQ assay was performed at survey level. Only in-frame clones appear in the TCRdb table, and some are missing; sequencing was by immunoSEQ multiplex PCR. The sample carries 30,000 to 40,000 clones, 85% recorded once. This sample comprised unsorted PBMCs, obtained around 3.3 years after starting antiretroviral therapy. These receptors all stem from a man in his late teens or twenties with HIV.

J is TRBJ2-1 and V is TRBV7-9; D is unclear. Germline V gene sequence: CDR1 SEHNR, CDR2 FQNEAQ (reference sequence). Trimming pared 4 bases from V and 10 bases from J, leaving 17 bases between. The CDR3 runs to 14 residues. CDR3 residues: CASSSSDTRREQFF. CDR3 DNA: TGTGCCAGCAGCTCATCCGACACGCGCCGCGAGCAGTTCTTC.

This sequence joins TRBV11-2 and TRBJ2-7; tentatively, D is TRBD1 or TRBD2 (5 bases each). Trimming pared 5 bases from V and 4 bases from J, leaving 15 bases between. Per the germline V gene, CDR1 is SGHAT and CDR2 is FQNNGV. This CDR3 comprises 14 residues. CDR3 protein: CASSQSGQLYEQYF. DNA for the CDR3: TGTGCCAGCAGCCAAAGCGGACAATTGTACGAGCAGTACTTC.

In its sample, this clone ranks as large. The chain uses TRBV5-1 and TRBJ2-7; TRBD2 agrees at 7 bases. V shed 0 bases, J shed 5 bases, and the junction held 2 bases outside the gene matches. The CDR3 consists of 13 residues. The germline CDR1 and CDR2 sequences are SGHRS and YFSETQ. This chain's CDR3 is CASSLVGGNEQYF. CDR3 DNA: TGCGCCAGCAGCTTGGTGGGAGGGAACGAGCAGTACTTC.

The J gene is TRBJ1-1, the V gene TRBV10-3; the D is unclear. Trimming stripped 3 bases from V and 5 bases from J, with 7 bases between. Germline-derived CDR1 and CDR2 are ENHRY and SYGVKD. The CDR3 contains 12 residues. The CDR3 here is CAISERETEAFF. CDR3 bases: TGTGCCATCAGTGAAAGGGAGACTGAAGCTTTCTTT.

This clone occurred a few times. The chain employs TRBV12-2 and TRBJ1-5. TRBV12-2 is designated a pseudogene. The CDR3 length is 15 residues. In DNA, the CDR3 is TGTGCAAGTCGCCTGACCGCGGAGGTAGGTCAGCCCCAGCATTTT. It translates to CASRLTAEVGQPQHF.